This TCR beta chain was observed in a study of cytomegalovirus exposure and HLA in healthy donors. Whole-study findings and limits: What a later analysis reportedly showed was that an Asian-associated ancestry cluster had fewer N-insertions than the roughly 670-donor mean. Some V segments could not be told apart, so they were left out, TRBV6-2 and TRBV6-3 among them.

J gave up 10 bases and V 5 bases, and 7 bases lay outside the gene matches. CDR3 size: 12 residues. The V gene's germline CDR1 is SEHNR and CDR2 FQNEAQ (reference sequence). Amplification used 60 Vbeta primers and 13 Jbeta primers. Assay used: immunoSEQ multiplex PCR; TCRdb lists only in-frame clones, some missing. The sample shows under 150,000 clones, about three quarters of them seen only once. Details on this clone: The target antigen is unknown.

V gene TRBV7-9 combines with J gene TRBJ1-1, with 7 bases that match TRBD1. The sequenced sample was PBMCs. The TCR originated in a young man in good health and CMV-seronegative. CDR3 sequence reads: CASSPGRQGAFF. The CDR3 DNA reads as TGTGCCAGCAGCCCAGGCCGACAGGGAGCTTTCTTT.